This T cell receptor (beta chain) came from a study of blood T cells in healthy people across ages. It was with a sample-barcoded 5' primer and a J-beta primer mix that a second PCR of roughly 7 to 12 cycles was run. TCRdb processed the 5' RACE reads anew with MiXCR; each CDR3 protein has one entry. The table has about 700,000 distinct CDR3 sequences, roughly 30% seen once. Study-level findings and limits: What prevented conclusive comparison of naive and antigen-experienced cells was that PBMCs were unsorted. Age advanced and TCR beta diversity per million T cells fell, roughly linearly. It was the long-lived donors that had more naive CD4+ cells and higher diversity than aged donors.

The V end lost 3 bases, the J end lost 3 bases, and 15 bases lay between the germline ends. The CDR3 has 15 residues. From germline, CDR1 is MNHNS and CDR2 SASEGT. The sample holds many counts of this clonotype. Its antigen is unidentified. The genes are TRBV6-1 and TRBJ2-7; D uncertain. The sequencing input was blood. This receptor was obtained from a woman of 80 years or more in good health. CDR3 loop: CASSDLQRIIYEQYF. CDR3 DNA sequence: TGTGCCAGCAGTGATTTACAGAGAATTATCTACGAGCAGTACTTC.